A single sample gave rise to the 19 T cell receptor beta chains below, sequenced in a study of OX40 agonist ivuxolimab in advanced cancers. Measured with immunoSEQ multiplex PCR; TCRdb has only the in-frame clones, and not every one. The table has around 50,000 clones, about 83% seen once. Sequences were derived from CD4+ or CD8+ T cells sorted from blood, sampled in a trial of the OX40 agonist ivuxolimab. The receptor set was obtained from an adult with an advanced solid tumor such as melanoma, head and neck, liver or kidney cancer.

V and J are TRBV7-3 and TRBJ2-2, with D possibly TRBD1 on 5 matching bases. Deletions cut 4 bases from V and 1 base from J, with 10 bases between. The CDR3 is made up of 15 amino acids. From germline, CDR1 is SGHTA and CDR2 FQGTGA. CDR3 nucleotide sequence: TGTGCCAGCAGCTCCAGCACAGGGAACACCGGGGAGCTGTTTTTT. This gives the protein CASSSSTGNTGELFF.

The gene calls are TRBV5-1 and TRBJ1-4; the D is unclear. Germline values: CDR1 SGHRS, CDR2 YFSETQ. Trimming stripped 1 base from V and 3 bases from J, with 4 bases between. The length of the CDR3 is 13 residues. The CDR3 DNA follows: TGCGCCAGCAGCTTGCTCTCTAATGAAAAACTGTTTTTT. It yields the protein CASSLLSNEKLFF.

This rearrangement joins TRBV5-1 to TRBJ2-3; 10 nucleotides match TRBD2. Losses at the gene ends were 0 bases for V and 1 base for J; bases not matched to a gene: 2. Germline V lookup: CDR1 SGHRS, CDR2 YFSETQ. The CDR3 contains 16 residues. The CDR3 loop reads CASSLVGTSGTDTQYF. CDR3 nucleotide sequence: TGCGCCAGCAGCTTGGTAGGGACTAGCGGCACAGATACGCAGTATTTT.

The J gene is TRBJ2-5, the V gene TRBV15; D gene unclear. The ends were cut back, 0 bases at V and 7 bases at J, with 12 bases in the middle. CDR3 length equals 14 residues. Per the germline V gene, CDR1 is LNHNV and CDR2 is YYDKDF (reference sequence). CDR3 sequence: CATSRDVAPGTQYF. The CDR3 DNA sequence: TGTGCCACCAGCAGAGATGTTGCGCCCGGGACCCAGTACTTC.

CDR3 DNA sequence: TGTGCCAGCAGGAGGGAGGGTTGGACTGAAGCTTTCTTT. It translates to CASRREGWTEAFF. This chain links TRBV6-1 with TRBJ1-1; no clear D gene. Germline V gives CDR1 MNHNS, CDR2 SASEGT. Trimming stripped 6 bases from V and 5 bases from J, with 13 bases between. This CDR3 region has 13 residues.

The rearrangement uses TRBV5-1 and TRBJ2-7, with 9 nucleotides matching TRBD1. Germline V gives CDR1 SGHRS, CDR2 YFSETQ. Trimming at V came to 7 bases and at J to 3 bases, leaving 2 bases not matched to a gene. The length of the CDR3 is 12 residues. The CDR3 DNA follows: TGCGCCAGCCAGGGACAGGGCTACGAGCAGTACTTC. Residues: CASQGQGYEQYF. The full variable domain, completed using reference TRBV5-1 and TRBJ2-7, is KAGVTQTPRYLIKTRGQQVTLSCSPISGHRSVSWYQQTPGQGLQFLFEYFSETQRNKGNFPGRFSGRQFSNSRSEMNVSTLELGDSALYLCASQGQGYEQYFGPGTRLTVT.

The rearrangement links TRBV6-4 to TRBJ1-1; D might be TRBD1 (5 bases). There are 13 residues in the CDR3. Germline CDR1 reads MRHNA; CDR2 reads SNTAGT. V was clipped by 4 bases and J by 1 base, with 7 bases between them. The CDR3 sequence: CASSAGQNTEAFF. CDR3 sequence (DNA): TGTGCCAGCAGTGCAGGGCAGAACACTGAAGCTTTCTTT.

The rearrangement joins TRBV4-2 to TRBJ1-4; D perhaps matches TRBD1 (5 bases). Trimming stripped 0 bases from V and 1 base from J, with 12 bases between. The CDR3 is 17 residues long. Per the germline V gene, CDR1 is LGHNA and CDR2 is YNFKEQ. In DNA, the CDR3 is TGTGCCAGCAGCCAAGATCGGAAAGGGGTAACTAATGAAAAACTGTTTTTT. This encodes CASSQDRKGVTNEKLFF.

V is TRBV25-1 and J is TRBJ1-1; D not resolved. Trimming shortened V by 3 bases and J by 11 bases, and 16 bases separated the two germline ends. The length of the CDR3 is 13 residues. From germline, CDR1 is MGHDK and CDR2 SYGVNS. The CDR3 region has the DNA TGTGCCAGCAGTGACCTCCCGCCGGGTAGGGCTTTCTTT. Translating gives CASSDLPPGRAFF.

The chain joins TRBV7-2 to TRBJ1-3, with unresolved D. This CDR3 contains 15 residues. Germline V gene data show CDR1 as SGHTA and CDR2 as FQGNSA. Between the trimmed V and J ends, which lost 5 bases and 4 bases, there was a span of 15 bases. CDR3 coding DNA: TGTGCCAGCAGCCTCCACTTATCGGGAGGAAACACCATATATTTT. This sequence encodes CASSLHLSGGNTIYF.

The chain couples TRBV6-1 to TRBJ2-2; possible D gene TRBD2, 6 bases. V lost 1 base and J 5 bases, leaving 11 bases between the germline ends. The CDR3 has 15 amino acids. Germline V gene lookup returns CDR1 MNHNS and CDR2 SASEGT. The CDR3 DNA is TGTGCCAGCAGTGAAGGGGACTTTCGGACCGGGGAGCTGTTTTTT. This codes for CASSEGDFRTGELFF.

The chain has TRBV2 and TRBJ2-2; D is undetermined. CDR1 is SNHLY and CDR2 is FYNNEI in the germline V gene. The CDR3 sequence is 14 residues long. V dropped 6 bases and J dropped 3 bases, with 11 bases sitting between them. This CDR3 is CASRGPGYTGELFF. The CDR3, as DNA: TGTGCCAGCAGGGGCCCCGGCTACACCGGGGAGCTGTTTTTT.

This clone was counted between two and nine times. The V and J genes are TRBV6-1 and TRBJ1-5; D not certain. This CDR3 is 10 amino acids long. From germline, CDR1 is MNHNS and CDR2 SASEGT. V was shortened by 3 bases and J by 15 bases, with 9 bases between the two germline ends. In DNA, the CDR3 is TGTGCCAGCAGTGATTTTGGTTCGCATTTT. Amino acids: CASSDFGSHF.

This clone was counted between two and nine times. The DNA is left out, because the CDR3 cannot be placed on it with certainty; the CDR3 is given as TCRdb lists it. The sample carries other DNA sequences with the same CDR3. This chain links TRBV7-2 with TRBJ2-7; the tabulated D call, TRBD2, remains unverified against the DNA. Germline loops: CDR1 SGHTA, CDR2 FQGNSA. The CDR3 is 14 amino acids in total, end residues counted. The CDR3 spells CASSLTFGDYEQYF.

This clone was counted between two and nine times. The chain couples TRBV5-6 to TRBJ1-2, with D possibly TRBD1 on 5 matching bases. Trimming cost V 4 bases and J 4 bases, with 11 bases left between them. Germline assignment: CDR1 SGHDT and CDR2 YYEEEE. The length of the CDR3 is 13 residues. DNA of the CDR3: TGTGCCAGCAGCCCGAGGGACCTCTATGGCTACACCTTC. The encoded protein is CASSPRDLYGYTF.

The rearrangement links TRBV28 to TRBJ1-4; D is possibly TRBD1 (6 bases). This CDR3 has 17 residues. Germline V gives CDR1 MDHEN, CDR2 SYDVKM. V was trimmed by 0 bases and J by 0 bases, leaving 11 bases between them. Here the CDR3 DNA reads TGTGCCAGCAGTTTATGGGGGGCTTCAGCAACTAATGAAAAACTGTTTTTT. Translating it yields CASSLWGASATNEKLFF.

This clone was recorded once. The rearrangement joins TRBV6-1 to TRBJ1-4; D gene uncertain. V lost 3 bases, J lost 1 base, and 12 bases lay in between. Germline CDR1 MNHNS, CDR2 SASEGT. This CDR3 contains 16 residues. The DNA for the CDR3 is TGTGCCAGCAGTGAGGCCTTCGGCAGAACTAATGAAAAACTGTTTTTT. Its translation is CASSEAFGRTNEKLFF.

The rearrangement uses TRBV2 and TRBJ2-7, with D perhaps TRBD2 (5 bases). Trimming pared 3 bases from V and 4 bases from J, leaving 10 bases between. Per the germline V gene, CDR1 is SNHLY and CDR2 is FYNNEI. This CDR3 has 13 residues. CDR3 in amino acids: CASSEERWYEQYF. The CDR3 DNA sequence: TGTGCCAGCAGTGAGGAGCGGTGGTACGAGCAGTACTTC.

The V and J genes are TRBV11-2 and TRBJ2-5, with TRBD2 matching over 13 bases. This CDR3 has 17 residues. Unmatched junction bases numbered 17, after V lost 5 bases and J lost 11 bases. Germline V gives CDR1 SGHAT, CDR2 FQNNGV. Here the CDR3 DNA reads TGTGCCAGCAGCCGGGGCGGCGGACTAGCGGGAGTGGGGGAGCAGTACTTC. This translates into CASSRGGGLAGVGEQYF.